These 4 T cell receptor beta chains share one sample of origin, sequenced in a study of cytomegalovirus exposure and HLA in healthy donors. PCR involved 60 Vbeta and 13 Jbeta primers. Sequenced by immunoSEQ multiplex PCR; TCRdb stores in-frame clones only, minus some. The repertoire table contains some 130,000 clones. The specimen was PBMCs. The origin of the receptors is a man between 18 and 35 years old in good health and CMV-seronegative.

The V and J genes are TRBV28 and TRBJ2-6, with TRBD1 matching over 7 bases. CDR3 length equals 18 residues. Germline CDR1 reads MDHEN; CDR2 reads SYDVKM. J gave up 1 base and V 5 bases, and 11 bases lay outside the gene matches. This CDR3 reads CASSPAGTVPSGANVLTF. The CDR3 DNA sequence: TGTGCCAGCAGTCCGGCCGGGACAGTGCCTTCTGGGGCCAACGTCCTGACTTTC.

The rearrangement uses TRBV5-6 and TRBJ1-1, with no clear D. Per the germline V gene, CDR1 is SGHDT and CDR2 is YYEEEE. V was pared by 0 bases and J by 11 bases, with 11 bases between. The CDR3 loop spans 12 amino acids. The CDR3 loop is CASSLGEGSAFF. The CDR3 DNA is TGTGCCAGCAGCTTGGGTGAGGGATCGGCTTTCTTT.

The chain links TRBV29-1 to TRBJ1-4, with a tentative D call TRBD1 (6 bases). Trimming shortened V by 7 bases and J by 13 bases, and 28 bases separated the two germline ends. Germline-derived CDR1 and CDR2 are SQVTM and ANQGSEA. The CDR3 loop spans 15 amino acids. CDR3 nucleotide sequence: TGCAGCGCCCGCACACTCCAAGGGGCCGGGACAAGACTGTTTTTT. Residues: CSARTLQGAGTRLFF.

The rearrangement joins TRBV5-1 to TRBJ2-5, with 14 bases identical to TRBD2. This CDR3 comprises 14 residues. Germline V gives CDR1 SGHRS, CDR2 YFSETQ. V lost 6 bases to trimming and J lost 13 bases; unmatched junction nucleotides: 11. Here the CDR3 reads CASMAGTSGGGTYF. The CDR3 nucleotides read TGCGCCAGCATGGCTGGGACTAGCGGGGGAGGAACGTACTTC.